The 25 T cell receptor beta chains below all came from one sample that was sequenced in a study of early stage breast cancer tumors. Profiled with immunoSEQ multiplex PCR; TCRdb holds only in-frame clones, not every one. This table holds around 40,000 clones, 70% to 80% found once. The sequenced material came from blood. These receptors came from a person aged 45-60 years with breast cancer.

The rearrangement joins TRBV2 to TRBJ1-6; 9 bases align to TRBD1. The trim removed 7 bases at V and 10 bases at J, leaving 11 bases unmatched. Germline lookup yields CDR1 SNHLY and CDR2 FYNNEI. This CDR3 region has 15 residues. This chain's CDR3 is CASIQQGALGSPLHF. Here the CDR3 DNA reads TGTGCCAGCATACAACAGGGGGCGCTCGGATCACCCCTCCACTTT.

This clone turned up a few times. The chain uses TRBV11-3 and TRBJ1-1; 11 nucleotides line up with TRBD1. CDR1 and CDR2 (germline): SGHNT, YENEEA. J gave up 0 bases and V 5 bases, and 8 bases lay outside the gene matches. The CDR3 is 17 amino acids. CDR3 coding DNA: TGTGCCAGCAGCGCGGGACAGGGGGGTGGTATGAACACTGAAGCTTTCTTT. Protein product: CASSAGQGGGMNTEAFF.

CDR3 residues: CATTLGLAGVGDTGELFF. CDR3 nucleotides: TGTGCCACCACCCTGGGTCTAGCGGGAGTCGGGGACACCGGGGAGCTGTTTTTT. This sequence joins TRBV11-2 and TRBJ2-2; 10 positions match TRBD2. This CDR3 contains 18 residues. CDR1 and CDR2 from the germline V gene are SGHAT and FQNNGV. V was clipped by 10 bases and J by 3 bases; unmatched bases: 17.

The DNA for the CDR3 is TGCGCCAGCAGCCAAGAGGGTTTACAGGGGAAAGAAAAACTGTTTTTT. As protein: CASSQEGLQGKEKLFF. This chain joins TRBV4-3 and TRBJ1-4; TRBD1 matches at 7 bases. CDR3 length equals 16 residues. Trimming at V came to 0 bases and at J to 8 bases, leaving 9 bases not matched to a gene. Germline assignment: CDR1 LGHNA and CDR2 YSLEER.

The chain carries TRBV19 and TRBJ1-2; D may be TRBD1 (5 bases). Germline V CDR1 and CDR2: LNHDA, SQIVND (reference sequence). V was clipped by 7 bases and J by 3 bases, with 12 bases between them. This CDR3 comprises 13 residues. The CDR3 DNA sequence: TGTGCCAGTAATTCCCTAGGGGACTATGGCTACACCTTC. Translating gives CASNSLGDYGYTF. Together with reference TRBV19 and TRBJ1-2, the CDR3 gives the full variable domain: DGGITQSPKYLFRKEGQNVTLSCEQNLNHDAMYWYRQDPGQGLRLIYYSQIVNDFQKGDIAEGYSVSREKKESFPLTVTSAQKNPTAFYLCASNSLGDYGYTFGSGTRLTVV.

V is TRBV19 and J is TRBJ1-1; 8 bases fit TRBD1. V lost 5 bases and J lost 1; bases outside the gene matches: 3. The CDR3 runs to 14 residues. Germline values: CDR1 LNHDA, CDR2 SQIVND (reference sequence). The CDR3 spells CASSSGQGNTEAFF. CDR3 in DNA: TGTGCCAGTAGTTCAGGACAGGGGAACACTGAAGCTTTCTTT.

The chain combines TRBV19 with TRBJ2-3, with 7 bases that match TRBD2. This CDR3 is built from 15 residues. In germline, CDR1 is LNHDA, CDR2 SQIVND (reference sequence). With V trimmed by 2 bases and J by 2 bases, 4 bases remained unmatched. Here the CDR3 reads CASSISSGYTDTQYF. Here the CDR3 DNA reads TGTGCCAGTAGTATAAGTAGCGGGTACACAGATACGCAGTATTTT. The variable domain in full, completed from reference TRBV19 and TRBJ2-3, reads DGGITQSPKYLFRKEGQNVTLSCEQNLNHDAMYWYRQDPGQGLRLIYYSQIVNDFQKGDIAEGYSVSREKKESFPLTVTSAQKNPTAFYLCASSISSGYTDTQYFGPGTRLTVL.

The V and J genes are TRBV6-1 and TRBJ2-5, with TRBD2 matching 11 bases. The CDR3 sequence is 16 residues long. Germline CDR1 reads MNHNS; CDR2 reads SASEGT. The V segment lost 3 bases and the J segment 5 bases; nucleotides outside the gene matches: 8. The chain's CDR3 is CASSDLAGGSGETQYF. The CDR3 coding sequence is TGTGCCAGCAGTGACTTAGCGGGGGGGTCTGGGGAGACCCAGTACTTC.

The chain uses TRBV5-8 and TRBJ2-6; 7 positions agree with TRBD1. V lost 5 bases, J lost 2 bases, and 1 base stayed unmatched. Germline CDR1 reads SGHTS; CDR2 reads YDEGEE. This CDR3 has 14 residues. The CDR3 reads CASRTGPGANVLTF. In DNA, the CDR3 is TGTGCCAGCAGGACAGGGCCTGGGGCCAACGTCCTGACTTTC.

This clone came up a few times. This chain uses TRBV5-5 with TRBJ1-5, with 7 bases matching TRBD1. Germline CDR1 SGHKS, CDR2 YYEKEE (reference sequence). Trimming at V came to 4 bases and at J to 7 bases, leaving 5 bases not matched to a gene. The CDR3 loop spans 13 amino acids. CDR3 nucleotide sequence: TGTGCCAGCAGCGTCACAGGGGACCAGCCCCAGCATTTT. This encodes CASSVTGDQPQHF.

The gene calls are TRBV2 and TRBJ2-1; possible D gene TRBD1, 5 bases. Germline V lookup: CDR1 SNHLY, CDR2 FYNNEI. The CDR3 is 15 amino acids. V dropped 1 base and J dropped 7 bases, with 14 bases sitting between them. CDR3 bases: TGTGCCAGCAGTGAAGTGGCGTCTCAGGGTAATGAGCAGTTCTTC. As protein: CASSEVASQGNEQFF.

The genes are TRBV23-1 and TRBJ2-7; D ambiguous. TRBV23-1 is classed as an ORF, of uncertain function. The V end was cut by 7 bases, the J end by 2 bases, with 6 bases between. The CDR3 extends over 11 amino acids. CDR3 protein: CASTFAYEQYF. The CDR3 DNA reads TGCGCCAGCACCTTTGCCTACGAGCAGTACTTC.

This clone has only a few counts. The V gene is TRBV11-2, the J gene TRBJ1-1; D is perhaps TRBD1 (5 bases). Trimming shortened V by 5 bases and J by 1 base, and 14 bases separated the two germline ends. From germline, CDR1 is SGHAT and CDR2 FQNNGV. This CDR3 is built from 15 residues. The CDR3 reads CASSMPGIQNTEAFF. The CDR3 bases are TGTGCCAGCAGCATGCCAGGGATACAGAACACTGAAGCTTTCTTT.

The chain employs TRBV25-1 and TRBJ1-4; D is undetermined. This CDR3 region has 15 residues. Germline-derived CDR1 and CDR2 are MGHDK and SYGVNS. The V gene lost 5 bases and the J gene lost 5 bases, with 15 bases spanning the gap. The CDR3 is CASSSTRTGNEKLFF. The CDR3 DNA sequence: TGTGCCAGCAGTTCTACACGCACGGGGAATGAAAAACTGTTTTTT.

The chain uses TRBV4-1 and TRBJ2-3; 10 positions agree with TRBD2. V gave up 1 base and J gave up 3 bases; unmatched junction bases: 7. This CDR3 comprises 17 residues. CDR1 and CDR2 from the germline V gene are MGHRA and YSYEKL. As DNA, the CDR3 is TGCGCCAGCAGCCAAGTCGGGGCTAGCGGGAGTACAGATACGCAGTATTTT. Translating gives CASSQVGASGSTDTQYF.

The chain couples TRBV9 to TRBJ2-7; 7 positions match TRBD1. Germline CDR1 SGDLS, CDR2 YYNGEE. The CDR3 consists of 14 residues. Trimming removed 0 bases from V and 3 bases from J; junction bases left unmatched: 3. The CDR3 bases are TGTGCCAGCAGCGTAGGACAGGGCAACTACGAGCAGTACTTC. This gives the protein CASSVGQGNYEQYF.

CDR3 coding DNA: TGTGCCAGCAGCTTTAGTTGGACACCCACCGGGGAGCTGTTTTTT. Protein: CASSFSWTPTGELFF. The rearrangement joins TRBV7-2 to TRBJ2-2, with D possibly matching TRBD1 (5 bases). Trimming shortened V by 3 bases and J by 4 bases, and 12 bases separated the two germline ends. CDR3 length: 15 residues. The germline V gene encodes CDR1 SGHTA and CDR2 FQGNSA.

The chain has TRBV5-6 and TRBJ2-4; 8 bases match TRBD2. CDR1 SGHDT and CDR2 YYEEEE come from the germline V gene. The V segment lost 3 bases and the J segment 7 bases; nucleotides outside the gene matches: 9. CDR3 size: 15 residues. CDR3 nucleotide sequence: TGTGCCAGCAGCTCGCCCAGCGGGGGATCGAACATTCAGTACTTC. Residues: CASSSPSGGSNIQYF. The whole variable domain, filled in from reference TRBV5-6 and TRBJ2-4, reads DAGVTQSPTHLIKTRGQQVTLRCSPKSGHDTVSWYQQALGQGPQFIFQYYEEEERQRGNFPDRFSGHQFPNYSSELNVNALLLGDSALYLCASSSPSGGSNIQYFGAGTRLSVL.

The rearrangement joins TRBV7-2 to TRBJ1-1; TRBD1 agrees at 9 bases. The CDR3 has 13 residues. CDR1 SGHTA and CDR2 FQGNSA come from the germline V gene. Trimming took 5 bases from V and 10 from J; bases not matched to a gene: 8. DNA for the CDR3: TGTGCCAGCAGCCCACTTGGGACAGGGAGAGCTTTCTTT. Residues: CASSPLGTGRAFF.

The chain recombines TRBV6-5 with TRBJ2-7; the D is unclear. V shed 2 bases and J shed 0 bases, with 11 bases lying between them. The CDR3 is 15 amino acids. Germline CDR1 MNHEY, CDR2 SVGAGI. CDR3 nucleotide sequence: TGTGCCAGCAGTTACAACAGACCTGCCTCCTACGAGCAGTACTTC. It specifies CASSYNRPASYEQYF.

The rearrangement joins TRBV5-6 to TRBJ2-1; the D gene is possibly TRBD2 (6 bases). Germline V gives CDR1 SGHDT, CDR2 YYEEEE. The germline V and J ends were trimmed by 0 bases and 2 bases, with 12 bases remaining between them. CDR3 size: 16 residues. The CDR3 coding sequence is TGTGCCAGCAGCTTGGCCGGGGGAGTTCCCTACAATGAGCAGTTCTTC. This codes for CASSLAGGVPYNEQFF. The full variable domain, completed using reference TRBV5-6 and TRBJ2-1, is DAGVTQSPTHLIKTRGQQVTLRCSPKSGHDTVSWYQQALGQGPQFIFQYYEEEERQRGNFPDRFSGHQFPNYSSELNVNALLLGDSALYLCASSLAGGVPYNEQFFGPGTRLTVL.

The chain has TRBV5-4 and TRBJ2-3, with 11 bases aligning to TRBD2. CDR1 SGHNT and CDR2 YYREEE come from the germline V gene (reference sequence). Trimming took 4 bases from V and 2 from J; bases not matched to a gene: 6. The CDR3 runs 16 residues. The chain's CDR3 is CASSIVSGRATDTQYF. CDR3 DNA: TGTGCCAGCAGCATCGTTAGCGGGAGGGCCACAGATACGCAGTATTTT.

This rearrangement joins TRBV27 to TRBJ2-2; tentative D call: TRBD1 (6 bases). Trimming pared 4 bases from V and 8 bases from J, leaving 17 bases between. The CDR3 has 15 amino acids. The V gene's germline CDR1 is MNHEY and CDR2 SMNVEV (reference sequence). DNA for the CDR3: TGTGCCAGCAGTTATAGGGACAACCCGACTGGGGAGCTGTTTTTT. Its translation: CASSYRDNPTGELFF.

V is TRBV7-2 and J is TRBJ1-5, with D maybe TRBD1 (6 bases). This CDR3 is 14 amino acids long. V dropped 3 bases and J dropped 5 bases, with 11 bases sitting between them. CDR1 is SGHTA and CDR2 is FQGNSA in the germline V gene. The CDR3 loop is CASSLATGDQPQHF. The CDR3 region has the DNA TGTGCCAGCAGCTTGGCGACAGGAGATCAGCCCCAGCATTTT.

The chain links TRBV4-1 to TRBJ2-1, with D unclear. Germline lookup yields CDR1 MGHRA and CDR2 YSYEKL. V was trimmed by 1 base and J by 0 bases, leaving 19 bases between them. This CDR3 spans 19 amino acids. The CDR3 protein is CASSQVSISTYSSYNEQFF. The CDR3 DNA follows: TGCGCCAGCAGCCAAGTTAGTATTAGCACATACTCCTCCTACAATGAGCAGTTCTTC.